The 22 T cell receptor beta chains reported below all come from one sample, sequenced in a study of chemoradiotherapy in HPV16-positive cancers (dated by TCRdb to between 2021 and 2024). The library was made by the immunoSEQ multiplex PCR assay. TCRdb took this table from immuneACCESS and kept in-frame rearrangements with V and J called. Such tables lack part of the clones; where checked against another copy, unresolved V genes explain under half of the gap, and the rest is unexplained. The sample table holds thousands of clones, of which about 74% were seen once. Approximately 16% of the sample lies in the top ten. The starting material was tumor tissue, obtained from a patient who underwent chemoradiotherapy. The receptors derive from a human donor with HPV-associated anogenital cancer.

V gene TRBV15 combines with J gene TRBJ2-1, with 8 bases fitting TRBD1. Germline loops: CDR1 LNHNV, CDR2 YYDKDF (reference sequence). Unmatched junction bases numbered 9, after V lost 1 base and J lost 4 bases. The CDR3 sequence is 17 residues long. DNA for the CDR3: TGTGCCACCAGCAGAGCCCGCAGGGGGCTGGGTTACAATGAGCAGTTCTTC. Protein sequence: CATSRARRGLGYNEQFF.

This clone was found a few times. CDR3 sequence reads: CAGTGLDYGYTF. Written as DNA, the CDR3 is TGTGCCGGAACGGGGTTGGACTATGGCTACACCTTC. This sequence joins TRBV5-4 and TRBJ1-2; no clear D. This CDR3 is built from 12 residues. V lost 10 bases to trimming and J lost 3 bases, with 13 bases between them. The germline V gene encodes CDR1 SGHNT and CDR2 YYREEE (reference sequence).

This clone was recorded once. The chain joins TRBV5-1 to TRBJ2-3, with 8 bases lining up with TRBD2. V trimming: 7 bases; J trimming: 0 bases; junction bases outside the gene matches: 4. CDR1 SGHRS and CDR2 YFSETQ come from the germline V gene. The CDR3 covers 14 residues. The CDR3 region has the DNA TGCGCCAGCGTCGGGGGGGGAAGCACAGATACGCAGTATTTT. Its protein is CASVGGGSTDTQYF.

The chain joins TRBV28 to TRBJ2-7, with a possible D match to TRBD1 (6 bases). The CDR3 is made up of 17 amino acids. V was trimmed by 2 bases and J by 4 bases, leaving 21 bases between them. The V gene's germline CDR1 is MDHEN and CDR2 SYDVKM. The CDR3 bases are TGTGCCAGCAGTTTAAACCCCAGGGGAGTAATTGATTACGAGCAGTACTTC. Its protein product is CASSLNPRGVIDYEQYF.

This clone was counted only a few times. V and J are TRBV5-1 and TRBJ1-6; no reliable D call. This CDR3 has 15 residues. CDR1 and CDR2 (germline): SGHRS, YFSETQ. Trimming took off 5 bases at V and 9 bases at J, with 18 bases between the two ends. CDR3 sequence (DNA): TGCGCCAGCAGAATCGGACTGTCTTCTTCTTCACCCCTCCACTTT. Translated, it gives CASRIGLSSSSPLHF.

The chain carries TRBV10-3 and TRBJ1-3; D is undetermined. The CDR3 extends over 15 amino acids. V shed 5 bases and J shed 0 bases, with 11 bases lying between them. Looked up from germline, CDR1 is ENHRY and CDR2 is SYGVKD. CDR3 in DNA: TGTGCCATCAGTAGTACTGAAAGCTCTGGAAACACCATATATTTT. It translates to CAISSTESSGNTIYF.

The chain's CDR3 is CASSSGTYLNGYTF. As DNA, the CDR3 is TGTGCCAGCAGTTCGGGAACCTACCTAAATGGCTACACCTTC. The chain couples TRBV7-9 to TRBJ1-2, with D unresolved. CDR1 SEHNR and CDR2 FQNEAQ come from the germline V gene (reference sequence). The CDR3 extends over 14 amino acids. The V end lost 6 bases, the J end lost 6 bases, and 17 bases lay between the germline ends.

This clone was seen only once. This chain uses TRBV29-1 with TRBJ2-5; D not resolved. V was clipped by 6 bases and J by 5 bases, with 13 bases between them. The germline gives CDR1 SQVTM, CDR2 ANQGSEA. The CDR3 consists of 12 residues. CDR3 in amino acids: CSVHWVSETQYF. The CDR3 DNA sequence: TGCAGCGTCCATTGGGTGAGCGAGACCCAGTACTTC.

The chain recombines TRBV10-3 with TRBJ1-2; 7 bases fit TRBD1. The trim removed 8 bases at V and 7 bases at J, leaving 13 bases unmatched. CDR3 length equals 14 residues. The germline gives CDR1 ENHRY, CDR2 SYGVKD. CDR3 protein: CAIERTGGAGGYTF. The CDR3 DNA is TGTGCCATCGAGAGGACAGGAGGTGCCGGTGGCTACACCTTC.

V and J are TRBV5-6 and TRBJ2-7; possibly TRBD1 for D (5 bases). The V gene's germline CDR1 is SGHDT and CDR2 YYEEEE. V lost 4 bases to trimming and J lost 10 bases, with 15 bases between them. The CDR3 consists of 12 residues. The CDR3 bases are TGTGCCAGCAGCCCTCTGCAGGGAACCCAGTACTTC. It is translated as CASSPLQGTQYF.

The V call is TRBV5-1, the J call TRBJ2-3; TRBD2 matches at 10 bases. The V gene end was trimmed by 1 base and the J gene end by 1 base; junction bases not matched to a gene: 3. CDR1 and CDR2 from the germline V gene are SGHRS and YFSETQ. CDR3 length: 16 amino acids. Here the CDR3 DNA reads TGCGCCAGCAGCTTGTCCCTAGCGGGGGGCACAGATACGCAGTATTTT. This sequence encodes CASSLSLAGGTDTQYF.

A few counts support this clone. V usage is TRBV29-1 and J usage is TRBJ1-1; D is undetermined. The V end was cut by 2 bases, the J end by 4 bases, with 8 bases between. CDR3 length: 12 amino acids. Per the germline V gene, CDR1 is SQVTM and CDR2 is ANQGSEA. Written as DNA, the CDR3 is TGCAGCGTTGAAAGGGAGGGCACTGAAGCTTTCTTT. Translating gives CSVEREGTEAFF.

The genes are TRBV10-3 and TRBJ2-7; tentative D call: TRBD1 (5 bases). The V and J ends lost 0 bases and 3 bases respectively, with 9 bases between them. From germline, CDR1 is ENHRY and CDR2 SYGVKD. This CDR3 is 14 amino acids long. Written as DNA, the CDR3 is TGTGCCATCAGTGAGTCGAACAGGAACTACGAGCAGTACTTC. This translates into CAISESNRNYEQYF.

The chain recombines TRBV6-1 with TRBJ1-1; 10 bases match TRBD1. Germline assignment: CDR1 MNHNS and CDR2 SASEGT. J gave up 6 bases and V 7 bases, and 8 bases lay outside the gene matches. This CDR3 is built from 14 residues. The CDR3 sequence is CASNPGTGVAEAFF. The CDR3 DNA follows: TGTGCCAGCAACCCCGGGACAGGGGTTGCTGAAGCTTTCTTT.

J is TRBJ1-2 and V is TRBV7-9; D perhaps matches TRBD1 (5 bases). This CDR3 is built from 14 residues. Trimming took off 5 bases at V and 5 bases at J, with 15 bases between the two ends. Germline lookup yields CDR1 SEHNR and CDR2 FQNEAQ (reference sequence). The CDR3 is CASSPGRVGYGYTF. The CDR3 nucleotides read TGTGCCAGCAGCCCCGGCAGGGTGGGATATGGCTACACCTTC. Full variable domain (missing parts from reference TRBV7-9 and TRBJ1-2): DTGVSQNPRHKITKRGQNVTFRCDPISEHNRLYWYRQTLGQGPEFLTYFQNEAQLEKSRLLSDRFSAERPKGSFSTLEIQRTEQGDSAMYLCASSPGRVGYGYTFGSGTRLTVV.

The chain is built from TRBV29-1 and TRBJ2-3; 9 bases align to TRBD2. Germline CDR1 and CDR2: SQVTM and ANQGSEA. CDR3 length equals 16 residues. V dropped 4 bases and J dropped 5; count of bases not matched to a gene: 13. In nucleotides, the CDR3 is TGCAGCGTTGGGGGGGCTGGTAGCGGGGGAGGAGATACGCAGTATTTT. Its protein product is CSVGGAGSGGGDTQYF.

The rearrangement uses TRBV7-9 and TRBJ2-5; D is unresolved. Trimming shortened V by 4 bases and J by 0 bases, and 0 bases separated the two germline ends. The CDR3 is 11 amino acids. Looked up from germline, CDR1 is SEHNR and CDR2 is FQNEAQ (reference sequence). The CDR3: CASSYQETQYF. The CDR3 region has the DNA TGTGCCAGCAGCTACCAAGAGACCCAGTACTTC.

The V and J genes are TRBV11-3 and TRBJ1-1, with D hard to call. Germline loops: CDR1 SGHNT, CDR2 YENEEA. The CDR3 length is 13 residues. Trimming cost V 1 base and J 2 bases, with 5 bases left between them. CDR3 coding DNA: TGTGCCAGCAGCTTAGGGCTTAACACTGAAGCTTTCTTT. Translating gives CASSLGLNTEAFF.

The genes are TRBV2 and TRBJ1-5; the D is unclear. Germline loops: CDR1 SNHLY, CDR2 FYNNEI. The CDR3 runs to 12 residues. With 8 bases removed from V and 0 bases from J, the gap between germline ends came to 5 bases. Here the CDR3 DNA reads TGTGCCAGCCGAAATAGCAATCAGCCCCAGCATTTT. As protein: CASRNSNQPQHF.

The V call is TRBV23-1, the J call TRBJ2-7; D unclear. TRBV23-1 is classed as an ORF, of uncertain function. The CDR3 covers 16 residues. V was trimmed by 1 base and J by 0 bases, leaving 13 bases between them. The CDR3 is CASSQCGTYSSYEQYF. The CDR3 nucleotides read TGCGCCAGCAGTCAATGCGGTACATATAGCTCCTACGAGCAGTACTTC.

The rearrangement uses TRBV5-4 and TRBJ1-2, with a tentative D call TRBD1 (5 bases). V gave up 4 bases and J gave up 4 bases, with 17 bases separating them. This CDR3 spans 15 amino acids. The V gene's germline CDR1 is SGHNT and CDR2 YYREEE (reference sequence). CDR3 residues: CASSTNQQVPYGYTF. In DNA, the CDR3 is TGTGCCAGCAGCACGAACCAACAGGTTCCCTATGGCTACACCTTC. Variable domain in full (rest from reference TRBV5-4 and TRBJ1-2): ETGVTQSPTHLIKTRGQQVTLRCSSQSGHNTVSWYQQALGQGPQFIFQYYREEENGRGNFPPRFSGLQFPNYSSELNVNALELDDSALYLCASSTNQQVPYGYTFGSGTRLTVV.

This clone was found once. This chain links TRBV6-1 with TRBJ1-2; TRBD1 is a possible D gene (5 bases). Germline V gives CDR1 MNHNS, CDR2 SASEGT. The V end lost 6 bases, the J end lost 7 bases, and 12 bases lay between the germline ends. The CDR3 spans 12 residues. The DNA of the CDR3 is TGTGCCAGCAGCGTTCAGGGCGGTGGCTACACCTTC. Protein product: CASSVQGGGYTF.